This TCR beta chain was sequenced in a study of shared clonotypes between healthy human individuals. Assay runs were performed at deep level. Sequencing was performed on unsorted PBMC DNA using ten immunoSEQ deep assay plates. Measured with immunoSEQ multiplex PCR; TCRdb has only the in-frame clones, and not every one. Counted here are under 600,000 clones, 75% to 80% occurring once; the ten biggest clones make up roughly an eighth. Germline lookup yields CDR1 DFQATT and CDR2 SNEGSKA (reference sequence). Trimming stripped 6 bases from V and 8 bases from J, with 11 bases between. The CDR3 has 11 amino acids. Each of the donors was a healthy adult who was HIV-negative and had not had a recent acute infection or vaccination. Each donor was a Caucasian adult residing in Nashville, Tennessee.

The sample consisted of PBMCs. This clonotype originated in a woman aged 40 to 50 in good health. Some clones in this sample may be carry-over from other donors' samples. This chain uses TRBV20-1 with TRBJ2-1, with D possibly TRBD2 on 5 matching bases. CDR3 amino acids: CSAALAYEQFF. CDR3 sequence (DNA): TGCAGTGCAGCCCTAGCCTATGAGCAGTTCTTC.